The present entry profiles one T cell receptor beta chain with its context. In its sample, this clone was seen many times. It has no known antigen specificity. Base quality data are lacking; no much larger clone is found one base away. No treatment had been received by any patient before thyroid surgery. Patient clinical samples collected from about 2012 to 2019 were retrospectively analysed using T-cell receptor beta sequencing. The data stem from a study of metastatic and nonmetastatic thyroid tumors (dated by TCRdb to the early 2020s). Turning to the overall study: Repertoires were compared across peripheral blood and tumor or nodule tissue samples from malignant and benign thyroid patients. The paper's findings and limits, for the study overall: In both blood and tumor samples, malignant tumors were reported to have significantly higher TCR beta diversity than benign nodules.

Libraries were made using PCR. Sequenced on an Illumina HiSeq 4000. High-throughput sequencing was used to profile the TCR beta-chain CDR3 region of every patient. On the authors' methods: CDR3 differences across clinicopathological groups were used to build a classifier for discriminating distant-metastatic papillary thyroid cancer patients. The Shannon index was used to assess repertoire diversity, and the Morisita-Horn index was used to assess tumor-blood repertoire similarity. The raw public reads went through TCRdb reprocessing: fastp at Q25, MiXCR clone calling, in-frame beta chains kept. The V and J calls and clone size come from TCRdb's table, not from the authors' own analysis. In this sample the table shows about 33,000 clones, 15% to 20% of which occur a single time. Roughly an eighth of the sample goes to the ten largest clones. Taken from cysteine to phenylalanine, the CDR3 has 19 residues. Only the CDR3 DNA stays, 57 bases, in frame from base 1. The germline V gene (reference sequence) gives CDR1 as MNHEY and CDR2 as SMNVEV. V is clipped by 5 bases and J by 1 base, and the sequence between their germline boundaries is 26 bases long.

The sequence came from a male donor with papillary thyroid cancer or a benign thyroid nodule (not recorded which). Some clones in this sample may be carry-over from other donors' samples. The chain was built from TRBV27 and TRBJ2-5; TRBD1 is perhaps the D gene, given 5 matching bases. The sequencing sample was made of blood. The nucleotides are TGTGCCAGCAGTCCCCCTTGGGGCGGCAGGGCGCTGGGCCAAGAGACCCAGTACTTC. It specifies CASSPPWGGRALGQETQYF.